The clone carrying this TCR beta chain turned up a few times. Its target is unknown. This specimen comes from a study of T cell repertoires in cytomegalovirus infection. Findings and limits, study-wide: In two of eight donors, the top clonotype was HLA-C-restricted CMV-specific.

TCRdb used MiXCR to reprocess the reads, holding one entry per CDR3 protein. The table lists roughly 49,000 distinct CDR3 sequences, 20% to 25% of them singletons. The CDR3 is 16 residues long. Germline V gene lookup returns CDR1 SEHNR and CDR2 FQNEAQ (reference sequence). The V and J ends lost 5 bases and 0 bases, in that order; junction bases with no gene match: 7. The sample was CD8+ T cells from cultured PBMCs, taken from culture after CMV antigen stimulation. The rearrangement links TRBV7-9 to TRBJ2-4; 7 nucleotides match TRBD2. The receptor comes from a human donor in good health (CMV status not recorded). Some clones in this sample may be carry-over from other donors' samples. The CDR3 region is CASSPRGGIAKNIQYF. The CDR3 DNA reads as TGTGCCAGCAGCCCCCGGGGAGGGATAGCCAAAAACATTCAGTACTTC.